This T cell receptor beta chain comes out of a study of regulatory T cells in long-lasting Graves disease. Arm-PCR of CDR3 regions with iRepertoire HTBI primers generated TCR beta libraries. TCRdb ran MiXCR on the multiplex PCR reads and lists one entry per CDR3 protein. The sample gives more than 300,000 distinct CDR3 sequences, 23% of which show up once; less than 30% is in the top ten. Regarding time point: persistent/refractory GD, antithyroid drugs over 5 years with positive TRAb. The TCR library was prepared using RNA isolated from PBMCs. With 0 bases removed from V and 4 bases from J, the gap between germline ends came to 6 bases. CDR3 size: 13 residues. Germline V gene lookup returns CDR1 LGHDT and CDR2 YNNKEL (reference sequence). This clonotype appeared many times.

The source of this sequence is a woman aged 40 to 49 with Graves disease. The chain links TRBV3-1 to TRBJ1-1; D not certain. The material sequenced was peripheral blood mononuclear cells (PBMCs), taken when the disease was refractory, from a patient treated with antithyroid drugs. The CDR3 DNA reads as TGTGCCAGCAGCCAAGAGGGCGGCACTGAAGCTTTCTTT. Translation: CASSQEGGTEAFF.